Listed below are T cell receptor beta chains from one sample, sequenced in a study of spatial heterogeneity in lung cancer. MiXCR was run by TCRdb on the 5' RACE reads, yielding one entry per CDR3 protein. The data hold about 100,000 distinct CDR3 sequences, with around 4.3% observed a single time. The specimen comprised lung tumor tissue, sampled at surgery. The source of these receptors is a male donor with early-stage non-small cell lung cancer. CDR3s include the opening cysteine and the closing phenylalanine or tryptophan. Each record gives: CDR3 DNA, CDR3 protein, D gene, V gene, J gene, clone size. D genes are given only for firm matches. The size of a clone is reported for some rows only, either as once, few or many, or as a class for expanded clones.

CDR3 DNA: TGTGCCAGCAGCACCGGGACAGGGGGTCAGCCCCAGCATTTT; CDR3 protein: CASSTGTGGQPQHF; D gene: TRBD1; V gene: TRBV2; J gene: TRBJ1-5; clone size: few
CDR3 DNA: TGTGCCAGCAGTCCCTCAGCGGGAGGTTCCGAGACCCAGTACTTC; CDR3 protein: CASSPSAGGSETQYF; D gene: TRBD2; V gene: TRBV12-3/TRBV12-4; J gene: TRBJ2-5; clone size: few
CDR3 DNA: TGTGCCAGCAGTTACCAAATCCCGGGACTAGCGGCCCTTCAAGAGACCCAGTACTTC; CDR3 protein: CASSYQIPGLAALQETQYF; D gene: TRBD2; V gene: TRBV6-5; J gene: TRBJ2-5; clone size: many
CDR3 DNA: TGTGCCAGCAGCCCTATGGGGGGCCGCACGCAGTATTTT; CDR3 protein: CASSPMGGRTQYF; D gene: .; V gene: TRBV7-9; J gene: TRBJ2-3; clone size: .
CDR3 DNA: TGTGCCAGCGCGCCCGGGGGACCTAGCACAGATACGCAGTATTTT; CDR3 protein: CASAPGGPSTDTQYF; D gene: .; V gene: TRBV7-2; J gene: TRBJ2-3; clone size: .
CDR3 DNA: TGTGCCACCGGGGGCGGAATGATTGAAGCTTTCTTT; CDR3 protein: CATGGGMIEAFF; D gene: .; V gene: TRBV10-3; J gene: TRBJ1-1; clone size: many
CDR3 DNA: TGTGCCAGCAGCCAAGACCGGTTGAACACCGGGGAGCTGTTTTTT; CDR3 protein: CASSQDRLNTGELFF; D gene: .; V gene: TRBV14; J gene: TRBJ2-2; clone size: many
CDR3 DNA: TGTGCCAGCTTAAACAGGGTTTCCACTGAAGCTTTCTTT; CDR3 protein: CASLNRVSTEAFF; D gene: .; V gene: TRBV28; J gene: TRBJ1-1; clone size: few
CDR3 DNA: TGCAGTGCTATCCCCACTAGCGGGAGGGCCATTCCCTACGAGCAGTACTTC; CDR3 protein: CSAIPTSGRAIPYEQYF; D gene: TRBD2; V gene: TRBV20-1; J gene: TRBJ2-7; clone size: many
CDR3 DNA: TGCAGTGCTAGCCAAGAAGAGACCCAGTACTTC; CDR3 protein: CSASQEETQYF; D gene: .; V gene: TRBV20-1; J gene: TRBJ2-5; clone size: many
CDR3 DNA: TGTGCCAGCAGTCCTAGCGGGAGTTTTGAGACCCAGTACTTC; CDR3 protein: CASSPSGSFETQYF; D gene: TRBD2; V gene: TRBV12-3/TRBV12-4; J gene: TRBJ2-5; clone size: .
CDR3 DNA: TGTGCCAGCGGGTCCCCTTGGGACCTTCAGCCCCAGCATTTT; CDR3 protein: CASGSPWDLQPQHF; D gene: .; V gene: TRBV6-1; J gene: TRBJ1-5; clone size: many
CDR3 DNA: TGTGCCACCAGCAGAGATATAGCCTCTAGCGGGGAGCTGTTTTTT; CDR3 protein: CATSRDIASSGELFF; D gene: .; V gene: TRBV15; J gene: TRBJ2-2; clone size: many
CDR3 DNA: TGTGCCAGCAGCGTATCGTCTAGCGGCAGCTCCTACAATGAGCAGTTCTTC; CDR3 protein: CASSVSSSGSSYNEQFF; D gene: TRBD2; V gene: TRBV9; J gene: TRBJ2-1; clone size: many
CDR3 DNA: TGTGCCAGCAGCCCCCGCAGCCTACAAATCCCCTTCTACAATGAGCAGTTCTTC; CDR3 protein: CASSPRSLQIPFYNEQFF; D gene: .; V gene: TRBV13; J gene: TRBJ2-1; clone size: many
CDR3 DNA: TGCAGCGTCACCAGACCGGGGGCAGTGGATGGCTACACCTTC; CDR3 protein: CSVTRPGAVDGYTF; D gene: .; V gene: TRBV29-1; J gene: TRBJ1-2; clone size: many
CDR3 DNA: TGTGCCAGCAGTGAATGGGGCTCGGATCGTCTTTCCGGAAACACCATATATTTT; CDR3 protein: CASSEWGSDRLSGNTIYF; D gene: .; V gene: TRBV25-1; J gene: TRBJ1-3; clone size: .
CDR3 DNA: TGTGCTAGTGGCTCCCGATACTGGACTAGCGGGAATAACAATGAGCAGTTCTTC; CDR3 protein: CASGSRYWTSGNNNEQFF; D gene: TRBD2; V gene: TRBV12-5; J gene: TRBJ2-1; clone size: .
CDR3 DNA: TGCGCCAGCAGCCGCCGCGCGTCGGACGGGGGTGGCGAAAAACTGTTTTTT; CDR3 protein: CASSRRASDGGGEKLFF; D gene: .; V gene: TRBV4-1; J gene: TRBJ1-4; clone size: many
CDR3 DNA: TGTGCCATCAGTGATGAAGTCACGCAGTATTTT; CDR3 protein: CAISDEVTQYF; D gene: .; V gene: TRBV10-3; J gene: TRBJ2-3; clone size: .
CDR3 DNA: TGTGCCAGCAGCTTGAGGGCCGGCCCAGGAAACACCATATATTTT; CDR3 protein: CASSLRAGPGNTIYF; D gene: .; V gene: TRBV5-6; J gene: TRBJ1-3; clone size: many
CDR3 DNA: TGTGCCAGCAGCGGGACGACAACTAATGAAAAACTGTTTTTT; CDR3 protein: CASSGTTTNEKLFF; D gene: .; V gene: TRBV2; J gene: TRBJ1-4; clone size: many
CDR3 DNA: TGTGCCACCAGCAGAGATAGTAGGGGGCTGATCACAGATACGCAGTATTTT; CDR3 protein: CATSRDSRGLITDTQYF; D gene: TRBD1; V gene: TRBV15; J gene: TRBJ2-3; clone size: many
CDR3 DNA: TGTGCCAGCAGCCCACTAGCGGGAGGCTACAATGAGCAGTTCTTC; CDR3 protein: CASSPLAGGYNEQFF; D gene: TRBD2; V gene: TRBV7-6; J gene: TRBJ2-1; clone size: few
CDR3 DNA: TGTGCCACCAGTGAACCGGCCACAGATACGCAGTATTTT; CDR3 protein: CATSEPATDTQYF; D gene: .; V gene: TRBV24-1; J gene: TRBJ2-3; clone size: many
CDR3 DNA: TGCAGTGCTAGTCTAGCGGGAGCAGATACGCAGTATTTT; CDR3 protein: CSASLAGADTQYF; D gene: TRBD2; V gene: TRBV20-1; J gene: TRBJ2-3; clone size: many
CDR3 DNA: TGCGCCAGCAGGTTTGGCGAGTGGGGCACCGGGGAGCTGTTTTTT; CDR3 protein: CASRFGEWGTGELFF; D gene: .; V gene: TRBV4-1; J gene: TRBJ2-2; clone size: many
CDR3 DNA: TGTGCCAGCCGAACACGGGGACACGAGGAGCTGTTTTTT; CDR3 protein: CASRTRGHEELFF; D gene: .; V gene: TRBV12-3/TRBV12-4; J gene: TRBJ2-2; clone size: many
CDR3 DNA: TGTGCCAGCAGCACAGGGGTTGACACTGAAGCTTTCTTT; CDR3 protein: CASSTGVDTEAFF; D gene: TRBD1; V gene: TRBV28; J gene: TRBJ1-1; clone size: .
CDR3 DNA: TGTGCCTGGACCCAACAGGGACTCGAGCAGTACTTC; CDR3 protein: CAWTQQGLEQYF; D gene: .; V gene: TRBV30; J gene: TRBJ2-7; clone size: .
CDR3 DNA: TGCAGCGTTGAAACTAGCGGGAGACGATTAGATACGCAGTATTTT; CDR3 protein: CSVETSGRRLDTQYF; D gene: TRBD2; V gene: TRBV29-1; J gene: TRBJ2-3; clone size: many
CDR3 DNA: TGTGCCAGCAGCTTGATAGGGCCCCCACACAATGAGCAGTTCTTC; CDR3 protein: CASSLIGPPHNEQFF; D gene: .; V gene: TRBV5-5; J gene: TRBJ2-1; clone size: few
CDR3 DNA: TGCAGTGCTAGAGGTACAGGGGACACTGAAGCTTTCTTT; CDR3 protein: CSARGTGDTEAFF; D gene: TRBD1; V gene: TRBV20-1; J gene: TRBJ1-1; clone size: many
CDR3 DNA: TGTGCCAGCAGTCCACAGGGGGGCACTGAAGCTTTCTTT; CDR3 protein: CASSPQGGTEAFF; D gene: TRBD1; V gene: TRBV5-6; J gene: TRBJ1-1; clone size: .
CDR3 DNA: TGTGCCAGCAGCGTACAGGGGGATCCCTCTGGAAACACCATATATTTT; CDR3 protein: CASSVQGDPSGNTIYF; D gene: TRBD1; V gene: TRBV9; J gene: TRBJ1-3; clone size: many
CDR3 DNA: TGCGCCACCTCGTTAGGGGTATTTGCCTACGAGCAGTACTTC; CDR3 protein: CATSLGVFAYEQYF; D gene: .; V gene: TRBV5-1; J gene: TRBJ2-7; clone size: .
CDR3 DNA: TGTGCCAGCAGTTTAGCGCTAGCGGCCACAGATACGCAGTATTTT; CDR3 protein: CASSLALAATDTQYF; D gene: TRBD2; V gene: TRBV12-3/TRBV12-4; J gene: TRBJ2-3; clone size: many
CDR3 DNA: TGTGCCAGCAGAAACGGACTAGCGGCCGGAGGGGAGCTGTTTTTT; CDR3 protein: CASRNGLAAGGELFF; D gene: TRBD2; V gene: TRBV2; J gene: TRBJ2-2; clone size: many
CDR3 DNA: TGTGCCAGCAGCGTAAGGTCTAGCACAGATACGCAGTATTTT; CDR3 protein: CASSVRSSTDTQYF; D gene: .; V gene: TRBV9; J gene: TRBJ2-3; clone size: many
CDR3 DNA: TGTGCCAGCAGCCAAGAGAGCGGGACCTACGAGCAGTACTTC; CDR3 protein: CASSQESGTYEQYF; D gene: TRBD2; V gene: TRBV4-2; J gene: TRBJ2-7; clone size: many
CDR3 DNA: TGCAGCGCTAGCATCTCCCCTACGAACACCGGGGAGCTGTTTTTT; CDR3 protein: CSASISPTNTGELFF; D gene: .; V gene: TRBV29-1; J gene: TRBJ2-2; clone size: many
CDR3 DNA: TGTGCCAGCAGCTTACTAGCGGGAGTTCCAGATACGCAGTATTTT; CDR3 protein: CASSLLAGVPDTQYF; D gene: TRBD2; V gene: TRBV7-2; J gene: TRBJ2-3; clone size: many
CDR3 DNA: TGTGCCAGCAGCTTAGGTCCCGGCACAGATACGCAGTATTTT; CDR3 protein: CASSLGPGTDTQYF; D gene: .; V gene: TRBV7-2; J gene: TRBJ2-3; clone size: many
CDR3 DNA: TGTGCCAGCAGTTCCCCGGGGGGGGAAAATCAGCCCCAGCATTTT; CDR3 protein: CASSSPGGENQPQHF; D gene: .; V gene: TRBV6-2/TRBV6-3; J gene: TRBJ1-5; clone size: few
CDR3 DNA: TGTGCCAGCTCGTCTTCAACCGGGGTCCTGACTTTC; CDR3 protein: CASSSSTGVLTF; D gene: .; V gene: TRBV6-4; J gene: TRBJ2-6; clone size: .
CDR3 DNA: TGTGCCAGCAGGTCCTCGACAGGGCGGATCTATGGCTACACCTTC; CDR3 protein: CASRSSTGRIYGYTF; D gene: TRBD1; V gene: TRBV7-9; J gene: TRBJ1-2; clone size: many
CDR3 DNA: TGTGCCAGTCAGCCGACCCCTCTTATGGCCCCTATCTACGAGCAGTACTTC; CDR3 protein: CASQPTPLMAPIYEQYF; D gene: .; V gene: TRBV27; J gene: TRBJ2-7; clone size: many
CDR3 DNA: TGTGCCAGCAGCCAAGATCGGCAGGGTTTGGAGACCCAGTACTTC; CDR3 protein: CASSQDRQGLETQYF; D gene: .; V gene: TRBV3-1; J gene: TRBJ2-5; clone size: many
CDR3 DNA: TGTGCCAGCAGTTTAAAGGGAATCAATTCACCCCTCCACTTT; CDR3 protein: CASSLKGINSPLHF; D gene: .; V gene: TRBV12-3/TRBV12-4; J gene: TRBJ1-6; clone size: many
CDR3 DNA: TGTGCCAGCAGATTGGTCACAGATACGCAGTATTTT; CDR3 protein: CASRLVTDTQYF; D gene: .; V gene: TRBV11-2; J gene: TRBJ2-3; clone size: many
CDR3 DNA: TGTGCCAGCAGCCTCGAAATTCAGCCCCAGCATTTT; CDR3 protein: CASSLEIQPQHF; D gene: .; V gene: TRBV6-1; J gene: TRBJ1-5; clone size: many
CDR3 DNA: TGTGCCAGCAGCTTAGAGAGGGGTCAGCCCCAGCATTTT; CDR3 protein: CASSLERGQPQHF; D gene: .; V gene: TRBV11-2; J gene: TRBJ1-5; clone size: few
CDR3 DNA: TGCAGTGCTAGAGATGTCCGGGGGACGGGTACGCAGTATTTT; CDR3 protein: CSARDVRGTGTQYF; D gene: .; V gene: TRBV20-1; J gene: TRBJ2-3; clone size: many
CDR3 DNA: TGTGCCAGCAGTTTATGGTTGGACACTGAAGCTTTCTTT; CDR3 protein: CASSLWLDTEAFF; D gene: .; V gene: TRBV28; J gene: TRBJ1-1; clone size: many
CDR3 DNA: TGTGCCAGCAGCCCCACCCTCGGAGCCTACGAGCAGTACTTC; CDR3 protein: CASSPTLGAYEQYF; D gene: .; V gene: TRBV7-9; J gene: TRBJ2-7; clone size: few
CDR3 DNA: TGTGCCAGCAGCTCAAACCCGACCGCCGAAAAACTGTTTTTT; CDR3 protein: CASSSNPTAEKLFF; D gene: .; V gene: TRBV7-6; J gene: TRBJ1-4; clone size: many
CDR3 DNA: TGCAGTGCACTAGACAGGGGCTCCTTTAGCTCCTATAATTCACCCCTCCACTTT; CDR3 protein: CSALDRGSFSSYNSPLHF; D gene: TRBD1; V gene: TRBV20-1; J gene: TRBJ1-6; clone size: many
CDR3 DNA: TGCAGTGCTAGTAAAGTGTATAGCAATCAGCCCCAGCATTTT; CDR3 protein: CSASKVYSNQPQHF; D gene: .; V gene: TRBV20-1; J gene: TRBJ1-5; clone size: .
CDR3 DNA: TGTGCCAGCAGTCTTGGACTCTGGAACGCCTATAATTCACCCCTCCACTTT; CDR3 protein: CASSLGLWNAYNSPLHF; D gene: .; V gene: TRBV6-5; J gene: TRBJ1-6; clone size: many
CDR3 DNA: TGTGCCAGCGCCACAGGGCCTTACGGCAAAAACATTCAGTACTTC; CDR3 protein: CASATGPYGKNIQYF; D gene: .; V gene: TRBV28; J gene: TRBJ2-4; clone size: many